This T cell receptor (beta chain) was captured in a study of brain T cells in children with intractable seizures. About this clone itself: Antigen unknown.

Study-wide results and caveats: Absence of clones before surgery may stem from lower sequencing depth. HCMV serostatus was not known, and viral specificity came from CDR3 similarity only.

The protocol was immunoSEQ multiplex PCR, while the TCRdb copy is restricted to in-frame clones and leaves out a portion. The table records about 76,000 clones, approximately 94% of them present only once. V was cut by 7 bases and J by 7 bases, with 13 bases left in between. The CDR3 spans 12 residues. Germline V CDR1 and CDR2: SNHLY, FYNNEI. Surgery cases with the highest brain T cell transcript signatures were chosen for sequencing. The chain joins TRBV2 to TRBJ1-2; D is possibly TRBD1 (5 bases). The origin of this receptor is a boy less than two years old with tuberous sclerosis and intractable seizures. Sequenced here: peripheral blood, sampled at surgery. CDR3 DNA sequence: TGTGCCAGCAACAGAGGGGCGGGTGGCTACACCTTC. This translates into CASNRGAGGYTF.